This T cell receptor beta chain appears in the sequencing data of a study of post-analysis software for immune sequencing data. Study outcomes and limitations: Controls had lower frequencies than patients of 4 or 5 TRBV segments, which included TRBV5-6, TRBV5-1 and TRBV20-1.

As for this clonotype: Its specificity is unknown.

The V end was cut by 4 bases, the J end by 1 base, with 13 bases between. Germline CDR1 is MDHEN and CDR2 is SYDVKM. The CDR3 is 15 residues long. TCR beta libraries were prepared from cDNA with unique molecular identifiers. TCRdb recomputed calls from the PCR reads with MiXCR, one row per CDR3 protein. This table has 170,000 or so distinct CDR3 sequences, about 29% appearing once. This clonotype was sampled from a girl aged 10 to 17 with multiple sclerosis. The chain joins TRBV28 to TRBJ2-5, with D possibly matching TRBD1 (5 bases). The sequencing input was blood. The CDR3 region is CASSSQAPIQETQYF. The CDR3 region has the DNA TGTGCCAGCAGTTCACAGGCGCCCATCCAAGAGACCCAGTACTTC.